Listed here is a single TCR beta chain. Its antigen is unidentified. Genomic DNA was employed as the template in profiling TCR beta VDJ and CDR3. MiXCR, run by TCRdb on the reads, gives a single entry per CDR3 protein. The sample holds about 270,000 distinct CDR3 sequences, approximately 55% seen once. This sample is drawn from a study of CD8+CD57+ T cells in acquired aplastic anemia. Background on the study: Quantities of DNA derived from sorted CD4+ and CD8+ cells averaged around 3 ug.

Overall study results and limits: There were 25 to 35 CD8+ CDR3 sequences that occurred in both patients and controls. Researchers reported that CD8+ Simpson's diversity was not significantly different in patients versus controls.

CDR1 and CDR2 (germline): SGHNT, YYREEE (reference sequence). Trimming removed 4 bases from V and 12 bases from J, with 22 bases in between. The CDR3 covers 14 residues. This receptor was obtained from a human donor with severe aplastic anemia or a healthy control (not recorded which). What was sequenced was sorted CD4+, CD8+, or CD8+CD57+ T cells (not recorded which) from PBMCs. The chain recombines TRBV5-4 with TRBJ1-2; no clear D gene. The CDR3 is CASSHGEAVRTHTF. CDR3 sequence (DNA): TGTGCCAGCAGCCACGGGGAGGCGGTGAGGACTCACACCTTC.